The source of this TCR beta chain is a study of blood T cell repertoires in COVID-19 (dated by TCRdb to 2019 to 2021). Context from the whole study: Samples from collaborators originated in the United States, Italy and Spain and spanned both the acute and convalescent phases of COVID-19. The material from the prospective study consisted of cDNA or gDNA derived from T cells, B-cell-depleted T cells, or PBMCs. Subjects who had been exposed to COVID-19, were actively infected with it, or had recovered from it provided the deeply sampled blood TCRbeta repertoires that made up the dataset. The repertoires were released in a freely available public database intended as a resource for research on the immune response to SARS-CoV-2. The samples were drawn from two sources: the first 160 participants of the ongoing ImmuneRACE study, and 1,200 or so subjects contributed by 6 global collaborators. The sample metadata nearly always contained a de-identified subject ID, COVID-19 status, age in years and sex. Where available, HLA class I and class II types were taken from metadata supplied by the sample provider and were not determined by assay-based typing. Results and caveats for the whole study, not just this receptor: How much clinical and demographic metadata was included differed by source and by participant, and the metadata was provided uncurated.

The germline V gene specifies MNHEY as CDR1 and SVGEGT as CDR2. Taken from cysteine to phenylalanine, the CDR3 has 15 residues. Just CDR3 DNA is preserved here, 45 bases in frame from base 1. V loses 2 bases at its end and J loses 5 bases; junction bases beyond the gene matches: 1. The immunoSEQ Assay, a bias-controlled multiplex PCR, was used to amplify TCRbeta CDR3 regions from genomic DNA. The study's own analysis went as follows. Nucleated cell counts per sample were estimated from amplification of reference gene primers within the assay. To quantify the absolute abundance of each unique TCRbeta CDR3 rearrangement, sequence reads were collapsed and filtered. For each sample, productive Simpson clonality was calculated as the square root of Simpson's diversity index across productive rearrangements. TCRdb holds this immuneACCESS table with in-frame rearrangements only. Some clones are missing; in checked studies, unresolved V genes explain under half, and the rest has no known cause. V, J and clone size derive from that table, while D and trimming were established from the DNA sequence. This sample comprises about 140,000 clones, 84% of them detected only once. In total, the top ten clones hold approximately 3.6% of the sample.

Participants in the prospective study were enrolled through a virtual design, were aged 18 to 89 years, and lived in approximately 24 United States geographic areas. In the prospective study, participants were assigned to cohorts based on the clinical history participants reported in a screening survey and a study questionnaire. Each participant in the prospective study had whole blood, serum and a nasopharyngeal or oropharyngeal swab collected by mobile phlebotomists. Over an approximately 2-month period, participants in the prospective study had the option of providing additional blood draws and questionnaires. Before DNA extraction, prospective study blood samples were shipped either frozen or at room temperature. With regard to this clone: It has no known antigen specificity. One base away there is no much larger clone; base qualities are not given.

The sequence was collected from a woman in her forties or fifties with acute COVID-19. Recombination connected TRBV6-2 or TRBV6-3 to TRBJ2-1; 12 nucleotides in the junction match TRBD2. Sequencing input: PBMCs or T cells enriched from blood (not recorded which). The CDR3 protein: CASSYGLAGNNEQFF. The DNA is TGTGCCAGCAGTTACGGACTAGCGGGGAACAATGAGCAGTTCTTC.